This paragraph covers one T cell receptor beta chain sequence. The data originate from a study of blood T cell repertoires in COVID-19. About the study: There were acute and convalescent COVID-19 samples, and they came from the United States, Italy and Spain. The cDNA or gDNA used as material had been derived from T cells, B-cell-depleted T cells, or PBMCs.

Authors' data handling: It was from reference gene primer amplification that nucleated cell counts were estimated. Generated by immunoSEQ multiplex PCR, the TCRdb table keeps only in-frame clones and is missing some. V and J calls and clone size are those listed in that table; D and trimming were worked out from the DNA. The sample includes around 100,000 clones, approximately 86% seen only once; the top ten take roughly 4.5%. CDR3 length: 16 amino acids. V was pared by 0 bases and J by 0 bases, with 7 bases between. Per the germline V gene, CDR1 is SGHRS and CDR2 is YFSETQ. This TCR came from a man in his forties with acute or convalescent COVID-19. Material: peripheral blood. The V and J genes are TRBV5-1 and TRBJ2-6; D is unresolved. The CDR3 reads CASSLGAYSGANVLTF. CDR3 nucleotides: TGCGCCAGCAGCTTGGGGGCCTACTCTGGGGCCAACGTCCTGACTTTC.